What follows describes a single T cell receptor (beta chain). The data derive from a study of blood T cell repertoires in COVID-19. TCRdb's table, derived via immunoSEQ multiplex PCR, lists solely in-frame clones and lacks some. The top ten clones hold 4.5% to 5% of a sample with around 150,000 clones, about nine tenths of them seen once. The source material was peripheral blood. The sequence came from a man under 40 with COVID-19, enrolled during active disease.

The CDR3 nucleotides are TGTGCCAGCTCACTCCTAGGACAGGCTCGAGCTTTCTTT. This sequence encodes CASSLLGQARAFF. V and J are TRBV18 and TRBJ1-1; 7 bases align to TRBD1. The ends lost 4 bases at V and 10 bases at J; junction bases unmatched: 9. Germline-derived CDR1 and CDR2 are KGHSH and LQKENI. CDR3 length: 13 amino acids.